This TCR beta chain was observed in a study of blood T cell repertoires in COVID-19. The table came from immunoSEQ multiplex PCR; TCRdb's copy has only in-frame clones and leaves some out. Found here are tens of thousands of clones, roughly 85% of them singletons; the top ten hold roughly 9.9%. Germline CDR1 and CDR2: LGHDT and YNNKEL (reference sequence). The CDR3 sequence is 16 residues long. With 2 bases clipped from V and 4 bases from J, the junction kept 9 bases outside the gene matches. The rearrangement joins TRBV3-1 (or the pseudogene TRBV3-2) to TRBJ1-1; 8 bases match TRBD1. The TCR was taken from a human donor in a cohort sampled during active COVID-19. Sample: peripheral blood. CDR3 residues: CASSQRTGTFVTEAFF. The CDR3 coding sequence is TGTGCCAGCAGCCAACGGACAGGGACGTTTGTCACTGAAGCTTTCTTT.